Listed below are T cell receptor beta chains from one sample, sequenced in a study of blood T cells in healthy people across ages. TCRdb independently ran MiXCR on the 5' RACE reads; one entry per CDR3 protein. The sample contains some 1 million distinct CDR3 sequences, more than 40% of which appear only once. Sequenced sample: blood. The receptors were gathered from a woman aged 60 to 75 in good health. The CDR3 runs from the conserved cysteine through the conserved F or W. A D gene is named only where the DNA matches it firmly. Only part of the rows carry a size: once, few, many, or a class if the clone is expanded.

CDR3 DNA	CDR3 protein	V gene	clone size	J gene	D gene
TGTGCCAGCAGCCAAGATGGGATCGCGATAACCTACAATGAGCAGTTCTTC	CASSQDGIAITYNEQFF	TRBV3-1	.	TRBJ2-1	.
TGTGCCAGCAGCTTATTTGTGGGAGACCACCAAGAGACCCAGTACTTC	CASSLFVGDHQETQYF	TRBV7-9	many	TRBJ2-5	.
TGTGCCACTAAGGACAGGGCGGGGGTCGACGAGCAGTACTTC	CATKDRAGVDEQYF	TRBV15	few	TRBJ2-7	.
TGTGCCAGCAGTTTAAAGGGGTGGTCGGGAGGGTTTCCCCAGTACTTC	CASSLKGWSGGFPQYF	TRBV27	.	TRBJ2-5	TRBD2
TGCAGCGGGGGACAGGCTGCGAACACCGGGGAGCTGTTTTTT	CSGGQAANTGELFF	TRBV29-1	.	TRBJ2-2	TRBD1
TGTGCCAGCAGCCAAGCGGGAGCGACAGATACGCAGTATTTT	CASSQAGATDTQYF	TRBV4-2	.	TRBJ2-3	.
TGCAGTGCCGGGTTCGGCAATCAGCCCCAGCATTTT	CSAGFGNQPQHF	TRBV20-1	.	TRBJ1-5	.
TGCAGTGCTAGAGATGGGACTGGTGTGGGCGAGCAGTACTTC	CSARDGTGVGEQYF	TRBV20-1	.	TRBJ2-7	.
TGTGCCAGCAGGACTAGCGGGAGCCTGGAGCAGTTCTTC	CASRTSGSLEQFF	TRBV27	few	TRBJ2-1	TRBD2
TGTGCCAGCAGCCAAGGTCACAGCGGCTACACCTTC	CASSQGHSGYTF	TRBV4-2	.	TRBJ1-2	.
TGTGCCTCCACAGGGGCCTATAATTCACCCCTCCACTTT	CASTGAYNSPLHF	TRBV27	.	TRBJ1-6	TRBD1
TGTGCCAGCAGCCTTATGACTAGCGGGCGCTTGACGTCCTACAATGAGCAGTTCTTC	CASSLMTSGRLTSYNEQFF	TRBV27	few	TRBJ2-1	TRBD2
TGTGCCAGCAGCCCCAGCGGGGGAGGGCAGAGAGAGCAGTACTTC	CASSPSGGGQREQYF	TRBV6-5	.	TRBJ2-4	TRBD2